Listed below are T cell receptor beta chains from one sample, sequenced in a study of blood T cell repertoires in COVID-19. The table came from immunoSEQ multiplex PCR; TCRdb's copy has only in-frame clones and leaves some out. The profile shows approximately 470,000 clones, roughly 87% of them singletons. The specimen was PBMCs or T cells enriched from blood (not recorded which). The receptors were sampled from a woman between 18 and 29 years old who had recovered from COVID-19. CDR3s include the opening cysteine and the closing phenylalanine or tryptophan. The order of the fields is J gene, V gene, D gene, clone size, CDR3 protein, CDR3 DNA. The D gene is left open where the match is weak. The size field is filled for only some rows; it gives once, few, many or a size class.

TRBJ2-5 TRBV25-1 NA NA CASSDPRKETQYF TGTGCCAGCAGTGATCCTAGAAAAGAGACCCAGTACTTC
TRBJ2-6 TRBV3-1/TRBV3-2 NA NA CASGLIGANVLTF TGTGCCAGTGGTTTAATTGGCGCCAACGTCCTGACTTTC
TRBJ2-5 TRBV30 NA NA CAWSQRETQYF TGTGCCTGGAGTCAGAGGGAGACCCAGTACTTC
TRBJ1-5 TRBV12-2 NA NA CASRLGGAGNQPQHF TGTGCAAGTCGCTTGGGAGGCGCGGGGAATCAGCCCCAGCATTTT
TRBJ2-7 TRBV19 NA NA CASSIGRHMQYF TGTGCCAGTAGTATAGGGCGACATATGCAGTACTTC
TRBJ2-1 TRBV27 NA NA CASSLGSSYNEQFF TGTGCCAGCAGTTTGGGGAGCTCCTACAATGAGCAGTTCTTC
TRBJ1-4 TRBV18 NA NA CASSPRVEEKLFF TGTGCCAGCTCACCGAGGGTAGAGGAAAAACTGTTTTTT
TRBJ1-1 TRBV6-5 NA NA CASSTTTGMNTEAFF TGTGCCAGCAGCACCACTACGGGGATGAACACTGAAGCTTTCTTT
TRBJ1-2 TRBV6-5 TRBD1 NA CASSYNRGLGGYTF TGTGCCAGCAGTTACAACAGGGGTTTAGGAGGCTACACCTTC
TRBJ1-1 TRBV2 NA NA CASNLPGGADTEAFF TGTGCCAGCAACCTACCGGGGGGCGCGGACACTGAAGCTTTCTTT
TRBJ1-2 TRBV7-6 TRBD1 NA CASSSYGTGIRYGYTF TGTGCCAGCAGCTCCTATGGGACAGGGATCCGCTATGGCTACACCTTC
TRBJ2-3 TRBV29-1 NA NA CSVSAPVATDTQYF TGCAGCGTTTCCGCGCCGGTAGCGACAGATACGCAGTATTTT
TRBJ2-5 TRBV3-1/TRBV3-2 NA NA CASSPGTRETQYF TGTGCCAGCAGCCCCGGGACACGGGAGACCCAGTACTTC
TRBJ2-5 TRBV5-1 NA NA CASSPDSSQETQYF TGCGCCAGCAGCCCTGACAGTTCCCAAGAGACCCAGTACTTC
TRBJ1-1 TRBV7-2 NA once CASSLQRINTEAFF TGTGCCAGCAGCTTACAGCGGATCAACACTGAAGCTTTCTTT
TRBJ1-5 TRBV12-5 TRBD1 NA CASAAGTGVSNQPQHF TGTGCTAGTGCCGCCGGGACAGGGGTCTCCAATCAGCCCCAGCATTTT
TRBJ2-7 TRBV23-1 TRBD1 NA CASSQSRDRVDEQYF TGCGCCAGCAGTCAATCCAGGGACAGGGTGGACGAGCAGTACTTC